A selection of T cell receptor beta chains follows, all from one sample in a study of blood T cell repertoires in COVID-19. Repertoires were generated with immunoSEQ multiplex PCR, while TCRdb's copy carries only in-frame clones and drops some. The sample contains hundreds of thousands of clones, under 90% of which appear only once. The sample was peripheral blood. These receptors all come from a man between 50 and 59 years old with acute or convalescent COVID-19. CDR3s leave out the opening cysteine and the closing phenylalanine or tryptophan.

v_call: TRBV12-3/TRBV12-4
j_call: TRBJ2-1
cdr3_aa: ASSLQGEQF

v_call: TRBV7-9
j_call: TRBJ2-1
cdr3_aa: ASSPSGGGNEQF

v_call: TRBV27
j_call: TRBJ2-7
cdr3_aa: ASSLSGRDSVSYEQY

v_call: TRBV5-4
j_call: TRBJ2-3
cdr3_aa: ASRPRGQGADTQY

v_call: TRBV18
j_call: TRBJ2-3
cdr3_aa: ASSLGQSRFDTQY

v_call: TRBV2
j_call: TRBJ1-5
cdr3_aa: ASSVGTNLLENQPQH

v_call: TRBV19
j_call: TRBJ2-7
cdr3_aa: ASSHRGTYEQY

v_call: TRBV11-2
j_call: TRBJ2-2
cdr3_aa: ASSSTQSLRGDFTGELF

v_call: TRBV6-5
j_call: TRBJ1-6
cdr3_aa: ASNRQESYNSPLH

v_call: TRBV3-1/TRBV3-2
j_call: TRBJ2-3
cdr3_aa: ASSQLGAGGITDTQY

v_call: TRBV29-1
j_call: TRBJ2-3
cdr3_aa: SVSGEGDTQY

v_call: TRBV12-5
j_call: TRBJ1-6
cdr3_aa: ASGPDSPASPLH

v_call: TRBV3-1/TRBV3-2
j_call: TRBJ2-7
cdr3_aa: ASSQRGGYEQY

v_call: TRBV18
j_call: TRBJ1-3
cdr3_aa: ASSPPGRARNTIY

v_call: TRBV6-5
j_call: TRBJ2-1
cdr3_aa: ATTSGGYNEQF

v_call: TRBV23-1
j_call: TRBJ1-5
cdr3_aa: ASSQSSGYSNQPQH

v_call: TRBV7-9
j_call: TRBJ1-4
cdr3_aa: ASSLKGPQRTNEKLF

v_call: TRBV3-1/TRBV3-2
j_call: TRBJ1-4
cdr3_aa: ASSQRATNEKLF

v_call: TRBV5-1
j_call: TRBJ2-7
cdr3_aa: ASSLGPDRSYEQY

v_call: TRBV7-9
j_call: TRBJ2-1
cdr3_aa: ASSRGLAVNEQF

v_call: TRBV9
j_call: TRBJ2-6
cdr3_aa: ASSVGSGSGANVLT

v_call: TRBV3-1/TRBV3-2
j_call: TRBJ1-1
cdr3_aa: ASSQDPGGMTEAF

v_call: TRBV5-5
j_call: TRBJ1-2
cdr3_aa: ASSPLEPGHLINYGYT

v_call: TRBV7-9
j_call: TRBJ1-2
cdr3_aa: ASSSNPSYRYT

v_call: TRBV5-1
j_call: TRBJ2-5
cdr3_aa: ASSSGTPRETQY

v_call: TRBV9
j_call: TRBJ2-2
cdr3_aa: ASSGSSTGELF

v_call: TRBV11-2
j_call: TRBJ2-1
cdr3_aa: ASSAGTASYNEQF

v_call: TRBV5-1
j_call: TRBJ2-5
cdr3_aa: ASSTRLAVTQETQY

v_call: TRBV27
j_call: TRBJ2-3
cdr3_aa: ASNPGGRTDTQY

v_call: TRBV6-1
j_call: TRBJ1-5
cdr3_aa: ASSDMGRARQPQH

v_call: TRBV10-2
j_call: TRBJ1-1
cdr3_aa: ASSLQKNTEAF

v_call: TRBV4-1
j_call: TRBJ1-4
cdr3_aa: ASSQEAHAGEKLF

v_call: TRBV7-9
j_call: TRBJ2-7
cdr3_aa: ASSPGGSEQY